This T cell receptor (beta chain) was obtained from a study of technical replicates of blood from a handful of donors. Libraries were prepared by immunoSEQ multiplex PCR; TCRdb keeps only in-frame clonotypes and omits some of them. The sample yields tens of thousands of clones, 96% seen once. In its sample, this clone was seen once. The CDR3 runs 15 residues. CDR1 is MRHNA and CDR2 is SNTAGT in the germline V gene. V gave up 2 bases and J gave up 4 bases; unmatched junction bases: 2. The clonotype comes from a human donor in good health. The J gene is TRBJ2-5, the V gene TRBV6-4; 12 positions match TRBD2. Material: T cells isolated from PBMCs. DNA of the CDR3: TGTGCCAGCAGTGACCAGGGACTAGCGGGAGAGACCCAGTACTTC. This translates into CASSDQGLAGETQYF.